This TCR beta chain appears in the sequencing data of a study of cytomegalovirus exposure and HLA in healthy donors. Broader study findings: As confirmed in vitro, a few CMV-associated chains were specific for CMV antigens. The study carried out a later analysis of TCR beta sequences. It associated around 17,000 of them with specific HLA alleles at a false discovery rate of 0.05. V segments that were indistinguishable, TRBV6-2 and TRBV6-3 among them, were omitted from analysis.

Regarding this clone: Its antigen remains unidentified.

The PCR employed 60 Vbeta primers together with 13 Jbeta primers. Per the original methods: A later analysis counted approximately 88 million unique TCR beta chains, 10 million to 12 million shared. Only in-frame clones appear in the TCRdb table, and some are missing; sequencing was by immunoSEQ multiplex PCR. The V and J calls and clone size are taken from that table; D and trimming were inferred from the DNA. The table shows some 150,000 clones, with roughly 85% occurring only once. CDR1 is SGHNT and CDR2 is YENEEA in the germline V gene. The CDR3 runs 12 residues. V lost 5 bases to trimming and J lost 10 bases; unmatched junction nucleotides: 4.

The gene calls are TRBV11-3 and TRBJ2-1, with 8 bases that match TRBD1. This sequence originates from a male donor in good health and CMV-seronegative. Sequencing was performed on PBMCs. The CDR3 DNA is TGTGCCAGCAGCCCTGCAGGGGGCGAGCAGTTCTTC. This codes for CASSPAGGEQFF. The variable domain in full, completed from reference TRBV11-3 and TRBJ2-1, reads EAGVVQSPRYKIIEKKQPVAFWCNPISGHNTLYWYLQNLGQGPELLIRYENEEAVDDSQLPKDRFSAERLKGVDSTLKIQPAELGDSAVYLCASSPAGGEQFFGPGTRLTVL.